Listed below are T cell receptor beta chains from one sample, sequenced in a study of pediatric ulcerative colitis. This table comes from immunoSEQ multiplex PCR, and its TCRdb copy is limited to in-frame clones, with some not included. The sample records some 57,000 clones, about 90% being singletons. Sequencing input: blood. The receptor set was obtained from a boy between 10 and 17 years old who was a control in a study of pediatric ulcerative colitis. CDR3s include the opening cysteine and the closing phenylalanine or tryptophan. A D gene is named only where the DNA matches it firmly. Clone size is given for some rows only: seen once, a few or many times, or a class if the clone is expanded.

d_call cdr3_length j_call v_call clone_size cdr3_aa cdr3_nt
- 14 TRBJ1-5 TRBV6-5 - CASSETGSNQPQHF TGTGCCAGCAGTGAAACAGGATCGAATCAGCCCCAGCATTTT
- 16 TRBJ1-6 TRBV30 few CAWSRGGSSYNSPLHF TGTGCCTGGAGCAGGGGAGGTAGCTCCTATAATTCACCCCTCCACTTT
- 14 TRBJ2-5 TRBV9 - CASSETGGGETQYF TGTGCCAGCAGCGAGACCGGTGGAGGGGAGACCCAGTACTTC
TRBD2 20 TRBJ2-1 TRBV6-1 - CASSETTGLAGPSSYNEQFF TGTGCCAGCAGTGAAACAACGGGACTAGCGGGGCCAAGCTCCTACAATGAGCAGTTCTTC
TRBD2 16 TRBJ2-1 TRBV6-4 - CASSDSGGGAVDEQFF TGTGCCAGCAGTGACTCGGGCGGGGGGGCTGTCGATGAGCAGTTCTTC
- 13 TRBJ1-6 TRBV27 - CASKIDMTAPLHF TGTGCCAGCAAGATCGACATGACCGCACCCCTCCACTTT
- 15 TRBJ2-2 TRBV4-3 - CASSPGQGGTGELFF TGCGCCAGCAGCCCAGGACAGGGAGGGACCGGGGAGCTGTTTTTT
- 18 TRBJ2-2 TRBV27 - CASSTRTVRRDNTGELFF TGTGCCAGCAGTACGAGGACAGTTCGGCGGGATAACACCGGGGAGCTGTTTTTT
- 12 TRBJ2-5 TRBV29-1 - CSVRTRDAAQYF TGCAGCGTTCGGACCCGCGATGCGGCCCAGTACTTC
TRBD2 11 TRBJ2-3 TRBV15 - CAPGGKHTQYF TGTGCCCCGGGGGGGAAGCATACGCAGTATTTT
TRBD1 15 TRBJ1-1 TRBV7-9 - CASSRRQGGNTEAFF TGTGCCAGCAGCCGCCGACAGGGTGGCAACACTGAAGCTTTCTTT
- 13 TRBJ1-1 TRBV2 few CASSGSRETEAFF TGTGCCAGCAGTGGTAGCAGGGAAACTGAAGCTTTCTTT
- 12 TRBJ1-5 TRBV19 - CASSRPFQPQHF TGTGCCAGTAGTAGACCCTTTCAGCCCCAGCATTTT
TRBD1 15 TRBJ2-7 TRBV5-1 - CASSWGQGGTYEQYF TGCGCCAGCAGCTGGGGACAGGGAGGCACCTACGAGCAGTACTTC
- 14 TRBJ2-5 TRBV11-1 once CASSPSGNQETQYF TGTGCCAGCAGCCCGTCCGGGAACCAAGAGACCCAGTACTTC
TRBD1 15 TRBJ1-2 TRBV7-2 - CASSSRQGRVDGYTF TGTGCCAGCAGCTCTCGACAGGGAAGGGTAGATGGCTACACCTTC
- 15 TRBJ1-4 TRBV28 - CASSFPRTANEKLFF TGTGCCAGCAGTTTTCCCAGGACGGCGAATGAAAAACTGTTTTTT
- 13 TRBJ1-2 TRBV27 - CASSLGGNYGYTF TGTGCCAGCAGTTTGGGGGGTAACTATGGCTACACCTTC
TRBD1 19 TRBJ2-6 TRBV4-3 once CASSQDWGQVYSGANVLTF TGCGCCAGCAGCCAAGATTGGGGACAGGTTTACTCTGGGGCCAACGTCCTGACTTTC
- 11 TRBJ2-7 TRBV2 - CASSTVYEQYF TGTGCCAGCAGCACCGTCTACGAGCAGTACTTC
- 15 TRBJ1-5 TRBV19 - CASSIGRNSNQPQHF TGTGCCAGTAGTATAGGTAGGAATAGCAATCAGCCCCAGCATTTT
- 15 TRBJ1-4 TRBV28 - CASSPGSDTMKKLFF TGTGCCAGCAGTCCTGGGTCCGACACCATGAAAAAACTGTTTTTT
- 13 TRBJ1-1 TRBV5-6 few CASTTAANTEAFF TGTGCCAGCACTACTGCGGCGAACACTGAAGCTTTCTTT
TRBD2 14 TRBJ2-1 TRBV7-3 - CASSLGGSINEQFF TGTGCCAGCAGCTTGGGCGGGAGCATCAATGAGCAGTTCTTC
- 13 TRBJ2-1 TRBV11-3 - CATRRGSLNEQFF TGTGCCACGCGGCGGGGTTCTCTCAATGAGCAGTTCTTC
- 15 TRBJ2-1 TRBV13 - CASSPGPPLDNEQFF TGTGCCAGCAGCCCCGGGCCCCCACTAGACAATGAGCAGTTCTTC
- 14 TRBJ2-1 TRBV2 - CASGRGPGANEQFF TGTGCCAGCGGTCGGGGCCCCGGGGCCAATGAGCAGTTCTTC
TRBD2 16 TRBJ2-4 TRBV6-1 - CASSELAGGPKNIQYF TGTGCCAGCAGTGAACTAGCGGGGGGGCCCAAAAACATTCAGTACTTC
- 14 TRBJ1-1 TRBV5-8 - CASSLEFRNTEAFF TGTGCCAGCAGCTTGGAATTTCGGAACACTGAAGCTTTCTTT
TRBD1 14 TRBJ1-2 TRBV5-6 - CASSLGQGDYGYTF TGTGCCAGCAGCTTGGGACAGGGGGATTATGGCTACACCTTC
- 13 TRBJ2-2 TRBV6-5 - CASDISGTGELFF TGTGCCAGCGACATATCCGGCACCGGGGAGCTGTTTTTT
TRBD1 14 TRBJ1-5 TRBV7-2 - CASSSQGGNQPQHF TGTGCCAGCAGCTCACAGGGGGGCAATCAGCCCCAGCATTTT
- 16 TRBJ2-7 TRBV21-1 once CASSKAKGQGPNGQYF TGTGCCAGCAGCAAAGCTAAGGGACAGGGGCCTAACGGGCAGTACTTC
TRBD1 16 TRBJ2-1 TRBV27 - CASSSQGQGSYNEQFF TGTGCCAGCAGTTCCCAGGGACAGGGCTCCTACAATGAGCAGTTCTTC
TRBD1 16 TRBJ1-1 TRBV7-2 - CASSEGTGGALTEAFF TGTGCCAGCAGCGAGGGGACAGGGGGCGCGTTAACTGAAGCTTTCTTT
TRBD1 15 TRBJ2-7 TRBV5-1 - CASSPESTGGGEQYF TGCGCCAGCAGCCCCGAATCAACAGGGGGCGGCGAGCAGTACTTC
- 12 TRBJ2-1 TRBV13 - CASSPAGPEQFF TGTGCCAGCAGCCCCGCCGGACCTGAGCAGTTCTTC
TRBD1 18 TRBJ1-6 TRBV11-2 - CASSLDLGTGGLWSPLHF TGTGCCAGCAGCTTAGATCTGGGGACAGGGGGTTTGTGGTCACCCCTCCACTTT
- 15 TRBJ2-3 TRBV5-6 - CASSYIRGGTDTQYF TGTGCCAGCAGTTACATAAGGGGGGGAACAGATACGCAGTATTTT
- 16 TRBJ1-3 TRBV7-5 once CVRSLLGFSVGNTIYF TGTGTCAGAAGCTTATTGGGGTTCTCGGTCGGAAACACCATATATTTT
TRBD1 15 TRBJ1-2 TRBV28 - CASSTDRITNYGYTF TGTGCCAGCAGTACGGACAGGATAACTAACTATGGCTACACCTTC
TRBD1 13 TRBJ1-3 TRBV29-1 - CSARDRAGNTIYF TGCAGCGCTAGGGACAGGGCTGGAAACACCATATATTTT
TRBD2 17 TRBJ2-5 TRBV18 - CASSPVNLAGGRETQYF TGTGCCAGCTCACCAGTAAATCTAGCGGGAGGTCGGGAGACCCAGTACTTC
TRBD1 12 TRBJ2-5 TRBV19 - CASKDRDETQYF TGTGCCTCCAAGGACAGGGATGAGACCCAGTACTTC
- 14 TRBJ2-5 TRBV7-9 - CASSSTRIQETQYF TGTGCCAGCAGCTCTACACGGATCCAAGAGACCCAGTACTTC
- 16 TRBJ1-5 TRBV4-1 - CASSRGGLLSNQPQHF TGCGCCAGCAGCCGGGGGGGCCTGTTGAGCAATCAGCCCCAGCATTTT
TRBD1 19 TRBJ2-3 TRBV2 once CASSDLGQAKYTSTDTQYF TGTGCCAGCAGTGATCTGGGACAGGCGAAATATACTAGCACAGATACGCAGTATTTT